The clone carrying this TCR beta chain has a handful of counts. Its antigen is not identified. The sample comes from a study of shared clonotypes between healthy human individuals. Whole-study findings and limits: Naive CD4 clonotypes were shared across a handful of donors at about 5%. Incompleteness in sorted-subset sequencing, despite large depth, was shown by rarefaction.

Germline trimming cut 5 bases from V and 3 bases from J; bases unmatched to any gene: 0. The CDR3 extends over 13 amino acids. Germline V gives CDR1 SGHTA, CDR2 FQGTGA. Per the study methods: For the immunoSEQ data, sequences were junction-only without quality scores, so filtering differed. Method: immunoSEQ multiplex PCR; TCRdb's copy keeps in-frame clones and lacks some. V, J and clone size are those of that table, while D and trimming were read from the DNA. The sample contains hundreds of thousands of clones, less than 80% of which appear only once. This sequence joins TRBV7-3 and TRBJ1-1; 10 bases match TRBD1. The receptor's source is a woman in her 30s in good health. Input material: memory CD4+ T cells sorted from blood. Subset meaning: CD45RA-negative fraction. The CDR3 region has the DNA TGTGCCAGCAGCGGACAGGGGGACACTGAAGCTTTCTTT. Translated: CASSGQGDTEAFF.